These 3 T cell receptor beta chains came from one sample sequenced in a study of T cell responses to AZD1222 COVID-19 vaccine. Profiled with immunoSEQ multiplex PCR; TCRdb holds only in-frame clones, not every one. The sample shows about 130,000 clones, roughly nine tenths of them seen only once. Material: peripheral blood, obtained on day 0 of AZD1222 vaccination. Every receptor here comes from an adult in good health.

The genes are TRBV24-1 and TRBJ1-5, with D possibly being TRBD1 (5 bases). V lost 7 bases and J 4 bases, leaving 16 bases between the germline ends. Germline-derived CDR1 and CDR2 are KGHDR and SFDVKD. This CDR3 comprises 15 residues. The CDR3, as DNA: TGTGCCACCAGCGGGGGGAGGTGGCCGAATCAGCCCCAGCATTTT. Residues: CATSGGRWPNQPQHF.

This clone is a singleton in its sample. V gene TRBV21-1 combines with J gene TRBJ2-2; the table's D call, TRBD1, was not checked against the DNA. TRBV21-1 is listed as a pseudogene. The CDR3 runs 19 residues. The CDR3 here is CASSKQGVPLYPNTGELFF. Written as DNA, the CDR3 is TGTGCCAGCAGCAAACAGGGTGTCCCCCTTTATCCGAACACCGGGGAGCTGTTTTTT.

The chain uses TRBV24-1 and TRBJ2-3; a possible D gene is TRBD1 (6 bases). CDR1 and CDR2 (germline): KGHDR, SFDVKD. V was clipped by 7 bases and J by 5 bases, with 6 bases between them. The length of the CDR3 is 11 residues. Here the CDR3 DNA reads TGTGCCACCAGACAGGGAGATACGCAGTATTTT. Its protein product is CATRQGDTQYF.